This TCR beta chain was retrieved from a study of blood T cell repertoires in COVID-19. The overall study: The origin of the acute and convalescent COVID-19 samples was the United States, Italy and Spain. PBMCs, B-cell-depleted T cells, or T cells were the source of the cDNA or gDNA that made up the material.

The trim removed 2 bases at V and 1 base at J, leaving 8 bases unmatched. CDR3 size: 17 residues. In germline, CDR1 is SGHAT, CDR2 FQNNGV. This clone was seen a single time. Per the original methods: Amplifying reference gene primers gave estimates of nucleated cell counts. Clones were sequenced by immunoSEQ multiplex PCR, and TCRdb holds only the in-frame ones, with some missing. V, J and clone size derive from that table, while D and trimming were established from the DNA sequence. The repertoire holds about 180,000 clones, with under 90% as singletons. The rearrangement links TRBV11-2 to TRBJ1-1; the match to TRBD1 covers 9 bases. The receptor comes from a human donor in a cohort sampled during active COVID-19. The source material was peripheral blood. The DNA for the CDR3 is TGTGCCAGCAGCTTACCTACAGGGGGCAGTGGGAACACTGAAGCTTTCTTT. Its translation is CASSLPTGGSGNTEAFF.